Presented here are 5 T cell receptor beta chains from one specimen sequenced in a study of blood T cells in healthy people across ages. It was with a sample-barcoded 5' primer and a J-beta primer mix that a second PCR of roughly 6 to 12 cycles was run. MiXCR was run by TCRdb on the 5' RACE reads, yielding one entry per CDR3 protein. The sample records about 680,000 distinct CDR3 sequences, about half being singletons. Sequenced input: blood. The receptors stem from a woman aged 55-69 years in good health.

This clonotype has only a few counts. V usage is TRBV2 and J usage is TRBJ2-7; tentative D call: TRBD1 (6 bases). Trimming took off 6 bases at V and 6 bases at J, with 18 bases between the two ends. Germline CDR1 and CDR2: SNHLY and FYNNEI. The CDR3 is 14 residues long. The CDR3 sequence is CASRVSSAGVEQYF. In DNA form, the CDR3 reads TGTGCCAGCAGGGTCTCGTCGGCAGGGGTCGAGCAGTACTTC.

This clonotype was counted only a few times. The chain has TRBV7-2 and TRBJ2-4, with no clear D. The end of the DNA aligns better with TRBJ2-7, so the J call may be wrong. The CDR3 covers 13 residues. The germline gives CDR1 SGHTA, CDR2 FQGNSA. Written as DNA, the CDR3 is TGTGCCAGCAGCTTAGTCGGTTTAGTCGAGCAGTACTTC. Translating it yields CASSLVGLVEQYF.

The genes are TRBV27 and TRBJ2-3, with D possibly called TRBD1 or TRBD2 (5 bases each). The CDR3 totals 14 residues. Trimming stripped 6 bases from V and 7 bases from J, with 17 bases between. Germline V gene data show CDR1 as MNHEY and CDR2 as SMNVEV (reference sequence). The CDR3 sequence: CASRIGGELNTQYF. CDR3 bases: TGTGCCAGCAGAATTGGGGGAGAGTTGAATACGCAGTATTTT.

This clonotype was seen more than once but under ten times. The chain employs TRBV20-1 and TRBJ2-7; D tentatively fits TRBD1 or TRBD2 (5 bases each). This CDR3 has 13 residues. From germline, CDR1 is DFQATT and CDR2 SNEGSKA (reference sequence). V lost 7 bases and J 4 bases, leaving 17 bases between the germline ends. CDR3 in DNA: TGCAGTGGACAGCGTGGGAGTGCGTACGAGCAGTACTTC. Translation: CSGQRGSAYEQYF.

This chain links TRBV12-5 with TRBJ1-3; D possibly corresponds to TRBD1 (6 bases). Germline V lookup: CDR1 LGHNT, CDR2 FRNRAP. The CDR3 runs to 14 residues. V lost 7 bases, J lost 2 bases, and 12 bases lay in between. CDR3 coding DNA: TGTGCTAGTGCCCCATCAGGGGCTGGAAACACCATATATTTT. Its protein product is CASAPSGAGNTIYF.